This TCR beta chain derives from a study of shared clonotypes between healthy human individuals. Study as a whole: The people who gave samples were a couple of women and a few men aged 18 to 49. Plates per donor: three CD4 naive, three CD4 memory, two CD8 naive, one CD8 memory.

This clone has only one observation. Looked up from germline, CDR1 is SGHDT and CDR2 is YYEEEE. This CDR3 is 13 amino acids long. Trimming removed 3 bases at V and 5 bases at J, with 12 bases between. Deep level was the assay's run setting. Data came from immunoSEQ multiplex PCR; TCRdb stores just in-frame clones and leaves some out. The table lists around 2,000,000 clones, roughly 94% of them singletons, with 0.95% to 1.5% in the top ten. Cells designated naive CD8 were CD45RO-negative and were positively selected for CCR7, with terminally differentiated effector memory CD45RA+ cells excluded. Donors were healthy HIV-negative adults without recent acute infections or vaccinations.

The chain is built from TRBV5-6 and TRBJ2-7; D possibly matches TRBD1 or TRBD2 (5 bases each). The sequenced sample was naive CD8+ T cells sorted from blood. The clonotype originates from a man aged 18 to 30 in good health. CDR3 region: CASSSGALDEQYF. The CDR3 coding sequence is TGTGCCAGCAGCTCCGGGGCCCTGGACGAGCAGTACTTC.